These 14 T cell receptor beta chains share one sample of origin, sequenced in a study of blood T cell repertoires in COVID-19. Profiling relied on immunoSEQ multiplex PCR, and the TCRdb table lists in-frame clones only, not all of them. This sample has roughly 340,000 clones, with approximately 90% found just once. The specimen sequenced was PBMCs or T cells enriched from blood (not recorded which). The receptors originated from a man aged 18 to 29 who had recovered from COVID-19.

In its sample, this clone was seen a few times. CDR3 bases: TGTGCCAGCAGCAAACATCACAGGGAGTCCTACAATGAGCAGTTCTTC. Translating it yields CASSKHHRESYNEQFF. The rearrangement joins TRBV21-1 to TRBJ2-1; TRBD1, the D gene given by the table, was not confirmed from the DNA. TRBV21-1 is a pseudogene locus. The CDR3 is made up of 16 amino acids.

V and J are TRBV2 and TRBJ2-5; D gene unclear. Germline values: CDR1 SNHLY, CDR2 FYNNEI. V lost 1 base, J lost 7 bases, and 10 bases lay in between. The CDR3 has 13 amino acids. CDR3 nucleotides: TGTGCCAGCAGTGAAGAGACATTAGGGACCCAGTACTTC. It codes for CASSEETLGTQYF.

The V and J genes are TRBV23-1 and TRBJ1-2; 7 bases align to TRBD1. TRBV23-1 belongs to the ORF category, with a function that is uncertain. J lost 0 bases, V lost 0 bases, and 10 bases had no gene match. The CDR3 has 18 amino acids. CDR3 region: CASSQSNISQGANYGYTF. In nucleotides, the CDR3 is TGCGCCAGCAGTCAATCGAATATTTCCCAGGGGGCTAACTATGGCTACACCTTC.

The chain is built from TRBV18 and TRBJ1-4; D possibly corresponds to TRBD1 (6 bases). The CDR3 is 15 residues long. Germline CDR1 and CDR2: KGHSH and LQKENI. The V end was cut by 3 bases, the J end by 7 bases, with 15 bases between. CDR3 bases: TGTGCCAGCTCACCTTCCCTCGGACAGAGTGAAAAACTGTTTTTT. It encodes CASSPSLGQSEKLFF.

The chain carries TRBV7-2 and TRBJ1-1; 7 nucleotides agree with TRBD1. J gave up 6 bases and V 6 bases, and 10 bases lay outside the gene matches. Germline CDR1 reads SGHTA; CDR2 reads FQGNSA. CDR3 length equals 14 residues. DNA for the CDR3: TGTGCCAGCAGGATACGCCAGGGGGGCGCTGAAGCTTTCTTT. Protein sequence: CASRIRQGGAEAFF.

Here the CDR3 DNA reads TGCAGTGCTAGTCGAACAGGGGACTATGGCTACACCTTC. It yields the protein CSASRTGDYGYTF. The rearrangement joins TRBV20-1 to TRBJ1-2; 7 nucleotides match TRBD1. In germline, CDR1 is DFQATT, CDR2 SNEGSKA (reference sequence). The CDR3 spans 13 residues. Trimming removed 3 bases from V and 3 bases from J; junction bases left unmatched: 4.

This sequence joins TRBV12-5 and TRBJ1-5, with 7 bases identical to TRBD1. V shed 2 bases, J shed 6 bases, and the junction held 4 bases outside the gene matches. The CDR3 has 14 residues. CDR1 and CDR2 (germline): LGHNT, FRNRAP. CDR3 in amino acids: CASGLRAGGQPQHF. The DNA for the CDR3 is TGTGCTAGTGGTTTGAGGGCAGGGGGTCAGCCCCAGCATTTT.

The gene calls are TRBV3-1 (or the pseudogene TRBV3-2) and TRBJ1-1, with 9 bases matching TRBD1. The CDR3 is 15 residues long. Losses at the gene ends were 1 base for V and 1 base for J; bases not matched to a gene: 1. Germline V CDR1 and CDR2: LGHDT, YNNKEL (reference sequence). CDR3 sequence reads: CASSQVTGGNTEAFF. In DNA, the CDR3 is TGTGCCAGCAGCCAAGTGACAGGGGGGAACACTGAAGCTTTCTTT.

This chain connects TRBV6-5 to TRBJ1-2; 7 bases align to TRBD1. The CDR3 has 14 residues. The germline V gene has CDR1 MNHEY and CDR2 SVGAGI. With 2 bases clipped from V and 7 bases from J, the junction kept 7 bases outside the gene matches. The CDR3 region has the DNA TGTGCCAGCAGTTACAGGACAGGAGTAGGTGGCTACACCTTC. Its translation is CASSYRTGVGGYTF.

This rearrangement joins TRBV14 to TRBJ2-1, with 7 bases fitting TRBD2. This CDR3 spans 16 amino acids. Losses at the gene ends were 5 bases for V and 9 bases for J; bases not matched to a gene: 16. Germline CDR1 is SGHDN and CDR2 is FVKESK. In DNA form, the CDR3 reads TGTGCCAGCAGCTCGTCTCTTGGGGATCCGGGAGGTGAGCAGTTCTTC. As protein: CASSSSLGDPGGEQFF.

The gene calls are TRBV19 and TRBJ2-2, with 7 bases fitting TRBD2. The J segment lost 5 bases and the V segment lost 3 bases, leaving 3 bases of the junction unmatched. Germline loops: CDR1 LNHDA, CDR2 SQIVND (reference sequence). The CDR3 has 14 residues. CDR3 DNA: TGTGCCAGTAGTATTGGGACTAAAACCGGGGAGCTGTTTTTT. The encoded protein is CASSIGTKTGELFF.

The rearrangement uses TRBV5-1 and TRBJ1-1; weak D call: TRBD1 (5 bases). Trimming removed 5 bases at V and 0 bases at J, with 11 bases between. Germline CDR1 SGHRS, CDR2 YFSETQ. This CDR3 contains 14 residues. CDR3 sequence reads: CASRFDSLNTEAFF. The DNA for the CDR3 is TGCGCCAGCAGATTCGACAGCTTGAACACTGAAGCTTTCTTT.

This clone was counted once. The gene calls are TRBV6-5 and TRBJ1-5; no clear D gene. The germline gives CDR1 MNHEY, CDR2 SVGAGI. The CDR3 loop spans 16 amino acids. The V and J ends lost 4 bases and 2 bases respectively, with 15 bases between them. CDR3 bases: TGTGCCAGCAGTTCCCGTGGAGGAAGGGGCAATCAGCCCCAGCATTTT. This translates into CASSSRGGRGNQPQHF.

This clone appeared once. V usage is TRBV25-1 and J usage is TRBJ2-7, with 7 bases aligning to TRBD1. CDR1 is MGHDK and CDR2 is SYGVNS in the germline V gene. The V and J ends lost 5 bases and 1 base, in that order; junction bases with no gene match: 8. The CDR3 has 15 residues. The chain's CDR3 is CASSRPGTESYEQYF. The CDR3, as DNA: TGTGCCAGCAGTAGACCCGGGACAGAATCCTACGAGCAGTACTTC.